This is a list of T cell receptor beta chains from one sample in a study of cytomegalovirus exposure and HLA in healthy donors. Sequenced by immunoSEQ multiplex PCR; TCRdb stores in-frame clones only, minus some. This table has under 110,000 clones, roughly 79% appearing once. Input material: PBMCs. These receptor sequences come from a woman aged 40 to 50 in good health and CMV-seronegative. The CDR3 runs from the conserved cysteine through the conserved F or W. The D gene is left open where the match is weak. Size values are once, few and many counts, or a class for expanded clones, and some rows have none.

cdr3_nt: TGTGCCAGCAGTCCAGACAATGAGCAGTTCTTC; cdr3_aa: CASSPDNEQFF; v_call: TRBV2; j_call: TRBJ2-1; clone_size: few; d_call: NA
cdr3_nt: TGTGCCACCAGCAGAACAGGTCTCGGGACAGATACGCAGTATTTT; cdr3_aa: CATSRTGLGTDTQYF; v_call: TRBV15; j_call: TRBJ2-3; clone_size: once; d_call: NA
cdr3_nt: TGTGCCAGCAGTCTAGGACAGGGGCACGGCTACACCTTC; cdr3_aa: CASSLGQGHGYTF; v_call: TRBV28; j_call: TRBJ1-2; clone_size: NA; d_call: TRBD1
cdr3_nt: TGTGCCACTAGACAGTCCTCCTACGAGCAGTACTTC; cdr3_aa: CATRQSSYEQYF; v_call: TRBV10-3; j_call: TRBJ2-7; clone_size: few; d_call: NA
cdr3_nt: TGTGCCAGCAGCTCTGACCCAGGGGCTTTCGATAATTCACCCCTCCACTTT; cdr3_aa: CASSSDPGAFDNSPLHF; v_call: TRBV7-9; j_call: TRBJ1-6; clone_size: few; d_call: NA
cdr3_nt: TGTGCCAGCAGCTTTCGGGGGGGAGCGAACACCGGGGAGCTGTTTTTT; cdr3_aa: CASSFRGGANTGELFF; v_call: TRBV7-3; j_call: TRBJ2-2; clone_size: NA; d_call: TRBD2
cdr3_nt: TGTGCCAGCACGGCAGGGAATAATTCACCCCTCCACTTT; cdr3_aa: CASTAGNNSPLHF; v_call: TRBV2; j_call: TRBJ1-6; clone_size: NA; d_call: NA
cdr3_nt: TGTGCCAGCAGCTTAGATCGCAGCACTAGCGGGGGGTACGAGCAGTACTTC; cdr3_aa: CASSLDRSTSGGYEQYF; v_call: TRBV11-2; j_call: TRBJ2-7; clone_size: NA; d_call: TRBD2
cdr3_nt: TGTGCCAGCGGGATAAGCGGATACGAGCAGTACTTC; cdr3_aa: CASGISGYEQYF; v_call: TRBV14; j_call: TRBJ2-7; clone_size: few; d_call: NA
cdr3_nt: TGTGCCAGCAGTTTATTCGGGGGGGGCTACACCTTC; cdr3_aa: CASSLFGGGYTF; v_call: TRBV28; j_call: TRBJ1-2; clone_size: few; d_call: NA
cdr3_nt: TGTGCCAGTAAAAGACACTCAAACATGAACACTGAAGCTTTCTTT; cdr3_aa: CASKRHSNMNTEAFF; v_call: TRBV19; j_call: TRBJ1-1; clone_size: few; d_call: NA
cdr3_nt: TGTGCCAGCAGCCGCATGACAGGGTCCTCCTACGAGCAGTACTTC; cdr3_aa: CASSRMTGSSYEQYF; v_call: TRBV7-2; j_call: TRBJ2-7; clone_size: NA; d_call: TRBD1
cdr3_nt: TGTGCCAGCAGTTACTCGGAGGGGGCGGGTTCACCCCTCCACTTT; cdr3_aa: CASSYSEGAGSPLHF; v_call: TRBV6-6; j_call: TRBJ1-6; clone_size: NA; d_call: TRBD1
cdr3_nt: TGTGCCAGCAGTGCACTAGCGGGTGTTGGGAATGAGCAGTTCTTC; cdr3_aa: CASSALAGVGNEQFF; v_call: TRBV27; j_call: TRBJ2-1; clone_size: NA; d_call: TRBD2
cdr3_nt: TGTGCCAGTGTTAGGGAGGAGACCCAGTACTTC; cdr3_aa: CASVREETQYF; v_call: TRBV2; j_call: TRBJ2-5; clone_size: NA; d_call: NA
cdr3_nt: TGTGCCAGCAGCCAAGTGGGAGCCGGGACTAGCGCAATTAATGAGCAGTTCTTC; cdr3_aa: CASSQVGAGTSAINEQFF; v_call: TRBV4-2; j_call: TRBJ2-1; clone_size: NA; d_call: TRBD2
cdr3_nt: TGTGCCAGCAGCTTAGGTCGGACGGGACAGGTTTGGGCCCATGAGCAGTTCTTC; cdr3_aa: CASSLGRTGQVWAHEQFF; v_call: TRBV11-3; j_call: TRBJ2-1; clone_size: once; d_call: TRBD1
cdr3_nt: TGTGCCAGCAGACCCCACTCCGGGACAGCCACCTACGAGCAGTACTTC; cdr3_aa: CASRPHSGTATYEQYF; v_call: TRBV5-4; j_call: TRBJ2-7; clone_size: NA; d_call: TRBD1
cdr3_nt: TGTGCCAGCAGCTCCCCTGGGGGGGGTTGGTCACCCCTCCACTTT; cdr3_aa: CASSSPGGGWSPLHF; v_call: TRBV7-2; j_call: TRBJ1-6; clone_size: NA; d_call: NA
cdr3_nt: TGCGCCAGCAGCTTGACAGGGGGTCGGGCGGATACGCAGTATTTT; cdr3_aa: CASSLTGGRADTQYF; v_call: TRBV5-1; j_call: TRBJ2-3; clone_size: NA; d_call: TRBD1
cdr3_nt: TGTGCCAGCAGACTCTACCACTCCTACGAGCAGTACTTC; cdr3_aa: CASRLYHSYEQYF; v_call: TRBV9; j_call: TRBJ2-7; clone_size: NA; d_call: NA
cdr3_nt: TGTGCCAGCAGCTTAGTCGATCGGGAGGGGAACTATGGCTACACCTTC; cdr3_aa: CASSLVDREGNYGYTF; v_call: TRBV7-9; j_call: TRBJ1-2; clone_size: NA; d_call: NA
cdr3_nt: TGTGCCACCAGCAGAGTAAGGGACAGGGATGACAATGAGCAGTTCTTC; cdr3_aa: CATSRVRDRDDNEQFF; v_call: TRBV15; j_call: TRBJ2-1; clone_size: NA; d_call: TRBD1
cdr3_nt: TGTGCCAGCAGTTACATCTCCGGGGAGCTGTTTTTT; cdr3_aa: CASSYISGELFF; v_call: TRBV27; j_call: TRBJ2-2; clone_size: NA; d_call: NA
cdr3_nt: TGTGCTAGCAGCCCGGGACTAGGCATGGATGAGCAGTTCTTC; cdr3_aa: CASSPGLGMDEQFF; v_call: TRBV7-7; j_call: TRBJ2-1; clone_size: NA; d_call: TRBD2
cdr3_nt: TGTGCCTGGAGCGGACAGGGTTACAGCGAGCAGTTCTTC; cdr3_aa: CAWSGQGYSEQFF; v_call: TRBV30; j_call: TRBJ2-1; clone_size: NA; d_call: TRBD1
cdr3_nt: TGTGCCAGCAGCTTATCCTCCCGGGACACGGGCAATCAGCCCCAGCATTTT; cdr3_aa: CASSLSSRDTGNQPQHF; v_call: TRBV7-9; j_call: TRBJ1-5; clone_size: once; d_call: NA
cdr3_nt: TGTGCCAGCAGCTTGGGACTAGCGGGGGTCGGTGAGACCCAGTACTTC; cdr3_aa: CASSLGLAGVGETQYF; v_call: TRBV7-2; j_call: TRBJ2-5; clone_size: NA; d_call: TRBD2
cdr3_nt: TGTGCCTGGGCGGGGGTCTACGAGCAGTACTTC; cdr3_aa: CAWAGVYEQYF; v_call: TRBV30; j_call: TRBJ2-7; clone_size: once; d_call: TRBD2
cdr3_nt: TGTGCCAGCTCCGGGCAAGAGACCCAGTACTTC; cdr3_aa: CASSGQETQYF; v_call: TRBV6-5; j_call: TRBJ2-5; clone_size: NA; d_call: NA
cdr3_nt: TGTGCCAGCAGCCAAGCCCCCGGGACAGGGGGAGGGACAGATACGCAGTATTTT; cdr3_aa: CASSQAPGTGGGTDTQYF; v_call: TRBV25-1; j_call: TRBJ2-3; clone_size: NA; d_call: TRBD1
cdr3_nt: TGTGCCAGCAGCCAAGCGGGGGGCCCCTACGAGCAGTACTTC; cdr3_aa: CASSQAGGPYEQYF; v_call: TRBV4-2; j_call: TRBJ2-7; clone_size: few; d_call: NA
cdr3_nt: TGTGCCAGCAGAGTGACTAGCCGGAGTGGGGAGCTGTTTTTT; cdr3_aa: CASRVTSRSGELFF; v_call: TRBV27; j_call: TRBJ2-2; clone_size: NA; d_call: TRBD2
cdr3_nt: TGTGCCAGCAGCTCGAATACAGGATACGAGCAGTACTTC; cdr3_aa: CASSSNTGYEQYF; v_call: TRBV13; j_call: TRBJ2-7; clone_size: NA; d_call: NA
cdr3_nt: TGTGCCAGCAGTACTTATGGCGCAGCGCGGGAGGGCCTAGAGACCCAGTACTTC; cdr3_aa: CASSTYGAAREGLETQYF; v_call: TRBV28; j_call: TRBJ2-5; clone_size: NA; d_call: TRBD2
cdr3_nt: TGTGCCAGCAGCTCGATAGCGGGGTATGGGGATACGCAGTATTTT; cdr3_aa: CASSSIAGYGDTQYF; v_call: TRBV7-9; j_call: TRBJ2-3; clone_size: NA; d_call: TRBD2
cdr3_nt: TGTGCCTGGAGTATGACACCCCAAGCCAATTCACCCCTCCACTTT; cdr3_aa: CAWSMTPQANSPLHF; v_call: TRBV30; j_call: TRBJ1-6; clone_size: few; d_call: NA
cdr3_nt: TGTGCCAGCAGTCCAAGCTTAGAGACCCAGTACTTC; cdr3_aa: CASSPSLETQYF; v_call: TRBV28; j_call: TRBJ2-5; clone_size: NA; d_call: NA
cdr3_nt: TGTGCCTGGAGTGTTGGACTCCCGTTGGCCCAGTACTTC; cdr3_aa: CAWSVGLPLAQYF; v_call: TRBV30; j_call: TRBJ2-5; clone_size: NA; d_call: NA
cdr3_nt: TGTGCCAGCAGTGACCCAACCAGGGACAGTAACTATGGCTACACCTTC; cdr3_aa: CASSDPTRDSNYGYTF; v_call: TRBV25-1; j_call: TRBJ1-2; clone_size: NA; d_call: TRBD1
cdr3_nt: TGTGCCAGCAGCTTAGCGTGGGCCAGGGGGGTTTACAATGAGCAGTTCTTC; cdr3_aa: CASSLAWARGVYNEQFF; v_call: TRBV7-9; j_call: TRBJ2-1; clone_size: NA; d_call: NA
cdr3_nt: TGTGCTAGTGGTTTGGCCCTGACTAGTGGTTACAATGAGCAGTTCTTC; cdr3_aa: CASGLALTSGYNEQFF; v_call: TRBV12-5; j_call: TRBJ2-1; clone_size: NA; d_call: NA
cdr3_nt: TGTGCCAGCAGCTTTCTAGTGAACACCGGGGAGCTGTTTTTT; cdr3_aa: CASSFLVNTGELFF; v_call: TRBV7-3; j_call: TRBJ2-2; clone_size: NA; d_call: NA